This is a list of T cell receptor beta chains from one sample in a study of a mutant IDH1 vaccine in newly diagnosed glioma. The protocol was immunoSEQ multiplex PCR, while the TCRdb copy is restricted to in-frame clones and leaves out a portion. The sample has roughly 69,000 clones, around 87% seen once. Which antigens these TCRs recognize remains unknown. The sample in question was PBMCs, obtained from a glioma patient whose treatment included an IDH1 peptide vaccine. Receptors originate from a man between 25 and 39 years old with glioma. The CDR3 runs from the conserved cysteine through the conserved F or W. Size values are once, few and many counts, or a class for expanded clones, and some rows have none.

j_call	clone_size	v_call	cdr3_aa
-	-	TRBV6-5	CASRTGRSSYEQYF
TRBJ1-6	-	TRBV11-2	CASSLGSPLHF
TRBJ1-2	-	TRBV4-1	CASSHSGQGGSGYTF
TRBJ1-5	-	TRBV2	CASSKETGENQPQHF
TRBJ2-1	-	TRBV27	CASSPWGGIRDEQFF
TRBJ1-4	-	TRBV9	CASSLDRSTNEKLFF
TRBJ1-5	-	TRBV6-5	CASSGDTTSNQPQHF
TRBJ1-1	-	TRBV5-6	CASSLAFREGARRAEAFF
TRBJ1-2	-	TRBV19	CASSFLPGQSYGYTF
TRBJ1-2	-	TRBV7-9	CASSLRDRDYGYTF
TRBJ1-1	-	TRBV9	CASSLTEGSEAFF
TRBJ1-2	-	TRBV14	CASSQVGYGYTF
TRBJ2-1	-	TRBV11-1	CASTLRGSGEVHNEQFF
TRBJ2-7	-	TRBV9	CASSTSGEVISYEQYF
TRBJ1-4	-	TRBV25-1	CASQRQGLNEKLFF
TRBJ1-1	-	TRBV20-1	CSAKGRTEAFF
TRBJ1-4	once	TRBV5-1	CASSYQAPTNEKLFF
TRBJ1-1	-	TRBV27	CASSLARGGTEAFF
TRBJ2-4	-	TRBV29-1	CSVGARNIQYF
TRBJ2-1	-	TRBV7-6	CASSLLPGQKTYNEQFF
TRBJ2-7	-	TRBV29-1	CSVDLEQGVEQYF
TRBJ2-7	-	TRBV5-8	CASSLTVPYEQYF
TRBJ2-1	few	TRBV18	CASSPPISGLYNEQFF
TRBJ1-5	once	TRBV19	CASSISARAHQPQHF
TRBJ1-4	-	TRBV6-6	CASSYVGAGLNEKLFF
TRBJ2-7	-	TRBV15	CATSRDLTGVEGGQYF
TRBJ1-3	-	TRBV7-2	CASSLRVGNGNTIYF
TRBJ1-6	-	TRBV7-9	CASGRDGQSPLHF
TRBJ1-2	-	TRBV15	CATSSGTVGRGSHGYTF
TRBJ2-1	-	TRBV30	CAWRTRTRHEQFF
TRBJ1-4	few	TRBV5-4	CASSPMGEKLFF
TRBJ2-1	-	TRBV2	CASASTGTMPFF
TRBJ2-7	-	TRBV9	CASSGGTGATYEQYF
TRBJ1-1	few	TRBV9	CASSPGTANTEAFF
TRBJ2-7	-	TRBV7-2	CASSGGREELNFYEQYF
TRBJ2-3	-	TRBV2	CASIGGPFEGAQYF
TRBJ1-4	once	TRBV4-3	CASSQDLFVQALRPATNEKLFF
TRBJ2-1	-	TRBV9	CASSGKREGSYNEQFF
TRBJ1-2	-	TRBV14	CASSRVDYGYTF
TRBJ1-2	-	TRBV19	CASLTEVYGYTF
TRBJ1-5	-	TRBV27	CASSFRGPDQPQHF
TRBJ2-7	-	TRBV2	CASSDPPGLARTYEQYF
TRBJ2-5	-	TRBV27	CASSTSGFQETQYF
TRBJ2-3	-	TRBV5-5	CASSLEGTNTDTQYF
TRBJ2-7	once	TRBV28	CASRPNGGNEQYF
TRBJ1-1	-	TRBV19	CASSIGGGGTEAFF
TRBJ2-1	-	TRBV11-2	CASSPVRELGEQFF
TRBJ1-4	-	TRBV5-1	CASSSEATNEKLFF
TRBJ1-4	few	TRBV27	CASSRAAFNEKLFF
TRBJ2-3	-	TRBV21-1	CASSKSGAQYF
TRBJ2-1	-	TRBV19	CASSSAGTGSDEQFF
TRBJ2-7	-	TRBV7-8	CASSLGGQGGYEQYF
TRBJ1-5	-	TRBV2	CASVTGINQPQHF
TRBJ1-2	-	TRBV5-6	CASSGVPAGASGYTF
TRBJ1-4	-	TRBV5-5	CASSLETVEKLFF
TRBJ1-2	-	TRBV28	CASSDVDDGGYTF
TRBJ1-1	-	TRBV21-1	CASSTRGGTEVFF
TRBJ2-7	-	TRBV2	CASKRDSYEQYF
TRBJ1-2	once	TRBV6-6	CASSFPEVGYTF